This T cell receptor beta chain was documented in a study of monozygotic twins with inflammatory bowel disease. Study findings and constraints: The existence of one strong signal or clonotype linked to IBD lacked support.

The authors made each sample's cDNA in eight separate reactions. TCRdb reprocessed the 5' RACE reads and keeps a single row for each CDR3 protein, giving no DNA. The listing contains around 400,000 distinct CDR3 sequences. Of note for this clonotype: No antigen is known for it.

Phlebotomy per donor yielded a single 2.5 ml blood sample. This TCR derives from a human donor with ulcerative colitis or Crohn's disease, or a healthy co-twin of an affected twin (not recorded which). The source material was blood.

CDR3: CASSLGGGTSEQYF. The V and J genes are TRBV12-3 or TRBV12-4 and TRBJ2-7; checking the TCRdb D call of TRBD1 is not possible without DNA. This CDR3 is 14 amino acids long.